A single sample is the source of the 27 T cell receptor beta chains below, sequenced in a study of control samples from healthy donors and cancer patients (dated by TCRdb to 2018 to 2020). Libraries were prepared through the immunoSEQ multiplex PCR assay. Imported from immuneACCESS, the table was reduced by TCRdb to in-frame sequences with V and J called. These copies leave out some clones; in studies compared against another copy, an unresolved V gene accounts for under half, and the cause of the remainder is not known. This sample holds 30,000 to 40,000 clones; about 93% were observed only once. Approximately 1.7% of the sample is in the top ten clones. Material for sequencing was PBMCs. The receptors stem from a middle-aged man with colorectal cancer.

This clone came up once. The V call is TRBV3-1 (or the pseudogene TRBV3-2), the J call TRBJ2-7, with TRBD1 as a possible D gene (5 bases). This CDR3 is built from 14 residues. V was trimmed by 1 base and J by 6 bases, leaving 13 bases between them. The germline V gene encodes CDR1 LGHDT and CDR2 YNNKEL (reference sequence). This CDR3 reads CASSQVSTVSEQYF. The CDR3 coding sequence is TGTGCCAGCAGCCAAGTTTCGACAGTCTCCGAGCAGTACTTC.

The chain joins TRBV7-2 to TRBJ1-1; 8 nucleotides match TRBD1. The V segment lost 2 bases and the J segment 5 bases; nucleotides outside the gene matches: 10. Germline loops: CDR1 SGHTA, CDR2 FQGNSA. CDR3 length: 16 amino acids. The DNA of the CDR3 is TGTGCCAGCAGCTTAAGTCGCAGGGGGCCTAGGACTGAAGCTTTCTTT. Residues: CASSLSRRGPRTEAFF.

The rearrangement joins TRBV10-2 to TRBJ2-5; D unresolved. The CDR3 is made up of 11 amino acids. The germline V and J ends were trimmed by 5 bases and 5 bases, with 6 bases remaining between them. CDR1 is WSHSY, CDR2 SAAADI, per germline. The CDR3 here is CASSQTETQYF. CDR3 coding DNA: TGCGCCAGCAGTCAAACCGAGACCCAGTACTTC.

The V call is TRBV2, the J call TRBJ1-2; D may be TRBD1 (5 bases). Trimming pared 9 bases from V and 5 bases from J, leaving 19 bases between. The length of the CDR3 is 14 residues. The germline V gene has CDR1 SNHLY and CDR2 FYNNEI. CDR3 DNA: TGTGCCAGTAGCAGGGACTCGGGGGGATATGGCTACACCTTC. Its protein is CASSRDSGGYGYTF. Drawing the rest from reference TRBV2 and TRBJ1-2, the complete variable domain is EPEVTQTPSHQVTQMGQEVILRCVPISNHLYFYWYRQILGQKVEFLVSFYNNEISEKSEIFDDQFSVERPDGSNFTLKIRSTKLEDSAMYFCASSRDSGGYGYTFGSGTRLTVV.

The chain has TRBV18 and TRBJ1-1; TRBD1 matches at 9 bases. V shed 5 bases, J shed 4 bases, and the junction held 2 bases outside the gene matches. CDR3 length equals 13 residues. From germline, CDR1 is KGHSH and CDR2 LQKENI. CDR3 DNA sequence: TGTGCCAGCTCAAAGACAGGGGGCACTGAAGCTTTCTTT. Protein: CASSKTGGTEAFF.

A single count supports this clone. This chain joins TRBV5-1 and TRBJ1-2, with D unclear. The CDR3 loop spans 12 amino acids. V lost 4 bases and J 5 bases, leaving 9 bases between the germline ends. Germline V gene lookup returns CDR1 SGHRS and CDR2 YFSETQ. CDR3 sequence (DNA): TGCGCCAGCAGCCTGGCTTCTTATGGCTACACCTTC. Protein product: CASSLASYGYTF.

This chain connects TRBV19 to TRBJ1-3; maybe TRBD1 (6 bases). CDR1 is LNHDA, CDR2 SQIVND, per germline (reference sequence). V lost 7 bases and J lost 1, with 11 bases in between. The CDR3 runs 14 residues. In DNA form, the CDR3 reads TGTGCCAGTACCCGTCAGGGGTCTGGAAACACCATATATTTT. It is translated as CASTRQGSGNTIYF.

This chain connects TRBV19 to TRBJ1-2; D is uncertain. The CDR3 has 13 residues. Per germline, CDR1 LNHDA and CDR2 SQIVND (reference sequence). V was cut by 2 bases and J by 6 bases, with 10 bases left in between. CDR3 DNA: TGTGCCAGTAGTATAAGACGGGGAGATGGCTACACCTTC. Translation gives CASSIRRGDGYTF.

CDR3 sequence reads: CASSLVGQPQHF. CDR3 bases: TGTGCCAGCAGTTTAGTGGGTCAGCCCCAGCATTTT. The chain carries TRBV27 and TRBJ1-5; D is ambiguous. Trimming removed 2 bases from V and 6 bases from J, with 5 bases in between. The CDR3 sequence is 12 residues long. Looked up from germline, CDR1 is MNHEY and CDR2 is SMNVEV (reference sequence).

This chain joins TRBV19 and TRBJ1-1, with unresolved D. The germline V gene has CDR1 LNHDA and CDR2 SQIVND (reference sequence). V gave up 7 bases and J gave up 7 bases, with 13 bases separating them. The CDR3 has 12 residues. The CDR3 sequence: CASTSNLGEAFF. The CDR3 DNA sequence: TGTGCCAGTACCTCGAACCTGGGTGAAGCTTTCTTT.

J is TRBJ2-4 and V is TRBV3-1 (or the pseudogene TRBV3-2); a possible D gene is TRBD2 (5 bases). The CDR3 covers 14 residues. Germline lookup yields CDR1 LGHDT and CDR2 YNNKEL (reference sequence). V gave up 0 bases and J gave up 6 bases, with 9 bases separating them. The chain's CDR3 is CASSQEDGVNIQYF. The CDR3 DNA is TGTGCCAGCAGCCAAGAGGACGGGGTAAACATTCAGTACTTC.

CDR3 bases: TGTGCCAGCAGTTTCCGGGACAGGGGCTACGAGCAGTACTTC. This sequence encodes CASSFRDRGYEQYF. The chain has TRBV6-2 or TRBV6-3 and TRBJ2-7; 10 positions agree with TRBD1. Per the germline V gene, CDR1 is MNHEY and CDR2 is SVGEGT. CDR3 length: 14 residues. Trimming cost V 4 bases and J 3 bases; bases outside gene matches: 3.

In its sample, this clone was seen a few times. This sequence joins TRBV7-9 and TRBJ1-3; D gene uncertain. The ends were cut back, 5 bases at V and 4 bases at J, with 9 bases in the middle. The germline gives CDR1 SEHNR, CDR2 FQNEAQ (reference sequence). The CDR3 spans 13 residues. CDR3 nucleotide sequence: TGTGCCAGCAGCCACCTAGGCGGAAACACCATATATTTT. Its translation is CASSHLGGNTIYF.

This rearrangement joins TRBV7-2 to TRBJ2-5; 7 nucleotides line up with TRBD1. CDR3 length equals 15 residues. The ends lost 0 bases at V and 1 base at J; junction bases unmatched: 2. Germline CDR1 is SGHTA and CDR2 is FQGNSA. CDR3 protein: CASSLARTGQETQYF. The CDR3 bases are TGTGCCAGCAGCTTAGCCCGGACAGGCCAAGAGACCCAGTACTTC.

This rearrangement joins TRBV6-6 to TRBJ2-1; TRBD2 might be the D (6 bases). This CDR3 is built from 15 residues. Germline assignment: CDR1 MNHNY and CDR2 SVGAGI (reference sequence). The V end was cut by 5 bases, the J end by 4 bases, with 15 bases between. The CDR3 loop reads CASSTLGGLYNEQFF. The CDR3, as DNA: TGTGCCAGCAGTACCCTGGGGGGACTTTACAATGAGCAGTTCTTC.

This clone has only one observation. The V gene is TRBV5-6, the J gene TRBJ2-7; 9 bases are shared with TRBD2. The CDR3 spans 15 residues. Germline V gives CDR1 SGHDT, CDR2 YYEEEE. V lost 0 bases to trimming and J lost 0 bases; unmatched junction nucleotides: 1. Written as DNA, the CDR3 is TGTGCCAGCAGCTTGGCACTAGCGGGCTCCTACGAGCAGTACTTC. Translated: CASSLALAGSYEQYF. Based on the CDR3 plus reference TRBV5-6 and TRBJ2-7, the full variable domain is DAGVTQSPTHLIKTRGQQVTLRCSPKSGHDTVSWYQQALGQGPQFIFQYYEEEERQRGNFPDRFSGHQFPNYSSELNVNALLLGDSALYLCASSLALAGSYEQYFGPGTRLTVT.

The V call is TRBV19, the J call TRBJ1-5; 8 nucleotides line up with TRBD1. The ends lost 4 bases at V and 2 bases at J; junction bases unmatched: 13. Germline-derived CDR1 and CDR2 are LNHDA and SQIVND (reference sequence). CDR3 size: 18 residues. The CDR3 region has the DNA TGTGCCAGTAGTAACTACCAACAGGGGGGGTCCGGCAATCAGCCCCAGCATTTT. It is translated as CASSNYQQGGSGNQPQHF.

The rearrangement uses TRBV19 and TRBJ1-2; D ambiguous. V lost 9 bases to trimming and J lost 5 bases, with 16 bases between them. This CDR3 comprises 13 residues. Looked up from germline, CDR1 is LNHDA and CDR2 is SQIVND (reference sequence). CDR3: CASGRSPLYGYTF. CDR3 DNA: TGTGCCAGCGGGAGGTCACCGTTATATGGCTACACCTTC. Full variable domain (remainder filled in from reference TRBV19 and TRBJ1-2): DGGITQSPKYLFRKEGQNVTLSCEQNLNHDAMYWYRQDPGQGLRLIYYSQIVNDFQKGDIAEGYSVSREKKESFPLTVTSAQKNPTAFYLCASGRSPLYGYTFGSGTRLTVV.

This rearrangement joins TRBV7-9 to TRBJ2-7; tentatively, D is TRBD1 or TRBD2 (6 bases each). V lost 5 bases and J lost 6, with 14 bases in between. The CDR3 is made up of 13 amino acids. Germline V gene data show CDR1 as SEHNR and CDR2 as FQNEAQ (reference sequence). CDR3 nucleotide sequence: TGTGCCAGCAGCCGCCGGGGGCAGCGCGAGCAGTACTTC. Its translation is CASSRRGQREQYF.

This clone has a handful of counts. V is TRBV5-8 and J is TRBJ1-6; D might be TRBD1 (6 bases). The CDR3 totals 14 residues. V was clipped by 10 bases and J by 3 bases, with 14 bases between them. Germline V gives CDR1 SGHTS, CDR2 YDEGEE. The CDR3 loop reads CASRGAVYNSPLHF. The CDR3 DNA reads TGTGCCTCCCGGGGGGCGGTCTATAATTCACCCCTCCACTTT.

The chain couples TRBV4-1 to TRBJ2-7; 9 nucleotides align to TRBD1. The V gene's germline CDR1 is MGHRA and CDR2 YSYEKL. The CDR3 consists of 15 residues. The junction had 4 bases not matched to a gene; V was cut back by 1 base and J by 3 bases. CDR3 in amino acids: CASSQGDRALYEQYF. The CDR3 region has the DNA TGCGCCAGCAGCCAAGGGGACAGGGCGCTCTACGAGCAGTACTTC.

This clone was picked up a small number of times. The chain combines TRBV7-9 with TRBJ2-3, with 8 bases aligning to TRBD2. CDR1 SEHNR and CDR2 FQNEAQ come from the germline V gene (reference sequence). V lost 1 base, J lost 6 bases, and 6 bases stayed unmatched. This CDR3 spans 15 amino acids. CDR3 in amino acids: CASSLVGSGDDTQYF. The CDR3 DNA sequence: TGTGCCAGCAGCTTAGTAGGTAGCGGGGACGATACGCAGTATTTT.

The chain has TRBV7-9 and TRBJ2-5; D gene ambiguous. CDR1 and CDR2 from the germline V gene are SEHNR and FQNEAQ (reference sequence). V was pared by 1 base and J by 3 bases, with 9 bases between. This CDR3 comprises 14 residues. The CDR3 reads CASSLGSSEETQYF. The CDR3 region has the DNA TGTGCCAGCAGCTTAGGGTCTAGTGAAGAGACCCAGTACTTC.

The chain joins TRBV5-1 to TRBJ2-1; D is perhaps TRBD1 (6 bases). The germline CDR1 and CDR2 sequences are SGHRS and YFSETQ. The CDR3 extends over 14 amino acids. V dropped 0 bases and J dropped 5 bases, with 9 bases sitting between them. The CDR3 DNA reads TGCGCCAGCAGCTTGGGACAGGAACACAATGAGCAGTTCTTC. This translates into CASSLGQEHNEQFF.

The count of this clone is one. The V call is TRBV12-3 or TRBV12-4, the J call TRBJ1-2; 9 nucleotides agree with TRBD1. The CDR3 has 13 residues. Trimming removed 5 bases from V and 4 bases from J; junction bases left unmatched: 2. This CDR3 is CASSQDRGYGYTF. DNA of the CDR3: TGTGCCAGCAGTCAGGACAGGGGCTATGGCTACACCTTC.

The chain recombines TRBV11-3 with TRBJ2-3; possibly TRBD2 for D (5 bases). The CDR3 has 15 amino acids. CDR1 is SGHNT and CDR2 is YENEEA in the germline V gene. Deletions cut 3 bases from V and 4 bases from J, with 14 bases between. Written as DNA, the CDR3 is TGTGCCAGCAGCTTCCGGACTCCCGAACCAGATACGCAGTATTTT. It yields the protein CASSFRTPEPDTQYF.

The chain links TRBV5-4 to TRBJ2-1; possible D gene TRBD2, 5 bases. Germline V lookup: CDR1 SGHNT, CDR2 YYREEE (reference sequence). The CDR3 has 15 residues. V was trimmed by 7 bases and J by 7 bases, leaving 21 bases between them. CDR3 bases: TGTGCCAGCCGACCGGACTTGCCGCTTGTGAATGAGCAGTTCTTC. Translating it yields CASRPDLPLVNEQFF.